One sample yielded the 26 T cell receptor beta chains listed below, sequenced in a study of T cells in localized non-small cell lung cancer. Profiled with immunoSEQ multiplex PCR; TCRdb holds only in-frame clones, not every one. The table records 4,000 or so clones, about 25% of them present only once. The sequenced sample was lung tumor tissue, obtained before any cancer treatment. These receptors all come from a woman aged 40-70 years with stage I lung adenocarcinoma.

The chain couples TRBV18 to TRBJ2-1, with D perhaps matching TRBD2 (6 bases). The CDR3 extends over 15 amino acids. V was shortened by 3 bases and J by 5 bases, with 14 bases between the two germline ends. Germline loops: CDR1 KGHSH, CDR2 LQKENI. The CDR3 is CASSPQGRRDNEQFF. The CDR3 coding sequence is TGTGCCAGCTCACCCCAGGGCCGGAGGGACAATGAGCAGTTCTTC.

This clone was seen a handful of times. The rearrangement joins TRBV25-1 to TRBJ1-6, with 7 bases that match TRBD1. J was trimmed by 11 bases and V by 3 bases; bases with no gene match: 4. The germline gives CDR1 MGHDK, CDR2 SYGVNS. There are 13 residues in the CDR3. Written as DNA, the CDR3 is TGTGCCAGCAGTGATTGGACAGGACCACCCCTCCACTTT. Translation: CASSDWTGPPLHF.

This clone showed up just a few times. The chain uses TRBV7-1 and TRBJ2-6; possibly TRBD2 for D (5 bases). TRBV7-1 is an ORF; its function is uncertain. This CDR3 has 20 amino acids. Deletions cut 3 bases from V and 0 bases from J, with 21 bases between. CDR3 residues: CASSSTPPGEGFSGANVLTF. DNA for the CDR3: TGTGCCAGCAGCTCGACCCCCCCCGGAGAGGGTTTCTCTGGGGCCAACGTCCTGACTTTC.

The genes are TRBV5-1 and TRBJ1-1; 12 bases fit TRBD1. CDR3 length: 16 residues. The germline V gene has CDR1 SGHRS and CDR2 YFSETQ. J gave up 4 bases and V 3 bases, and 7 bases lay outside the gene matches. CDR3 region: CASSYGTGGQSTEAFF. CDR3 DNA sequence: TGCGCCAGCAGCTACGGGACAGGGGGCCAGAGCACTGAAGCTTTCTTT.

The V and J genes are TRBV9 and TRBJ2-4, with a weak D call TRBD1 (5 bases). CDR3 size: 15 residues. The germline V gene has CDR1 SGDLS and CDR2 YYNGEE. Trimming shortened V by 5 bases and J by 3 bases, and 15 bases separated the two germline ends. The CDR3 sequence is CASSELQGVKNIQYF. DNA of the CDR3: TGTGCCAGCAGTGAATTGCAGGGTGTCAAAAACATTCAGTACTTC.

This clone appeared a few times. The chain joins TRBV15 to TRBJ2-5; D is ambiguous. Germline values: CDR1 LNHNV, CDR2 YYDKDF (reference sequence). Trimming cost V 0 bases and J 1 base, with 15 bases left between them. CDR3 length: 17 residues. The CDR3 loop is CATSRDFPGSSQETQYF. The DNA for the CDR3 is TGTGCCACCAGCAGAGATTTCCCGGGCTCCTCCCAAGAGACCCAGTACTTC.

A few counts support this clone. In nucleotides, the CDR3 is TGCGCCCCACACGCCAGAACAAGGACCGGGGAGCTGTTTTTT. Amino acid sequence: CAPHARTRTGELFF. This chain uses TRBV5-1 with TRBJ2-2; D uncertain. The CDR3 totals 14 residues. The V gene's germline CDR1 is SGHRS and CDR2 YFSETQ. V lost 10 bases, J lost 5 bases, and 18 bases lay in between.

The chain carries TRBV7-5 and TRBJ2-6. TRBV7-5 is a documented pseudogene. CDR3 length: 15 residues. CDR3 residues: CASSPGVSGANVLTF. CDR3 bases: TGTGCCAGCAGCCCGGGCGTCTCTGGGGCCAACGTCCTGACTTTC.

The chain links TRBV19 to TRBJ2-7, with 9 bases fitting TRBD1. Losses at the gene ends were 3 bases for V and 4 bases for J; bases not matched to a gene: 4. This CDR3 comprises 14 residues. CDR1 and CDR2 (germline): LNHDA, SQIVND (reference sequence). In DNA form, the CDR3 reads TGTGCCAGTAGTATTTCCGGGACAGGGTACGAGCAGTACTTC. Translation gives CASSISGTGYEQYF.

This clone was seen only a few times. The rearrangement joins TRBV4-1 to TRBJ1-1, with 9 positions matching TRBD1. This CDR3 has 16 amino acids. Germline-derived CDR1 and CDR2 are MGHRA and YSYEKL. The ends lost 3 bases at V and 1 base at J; junction bases unmatched: 6. CDR3 protein: CASSHYRGRRNTEAFF. For the CDR3, the DNA is TGCGCCAGCAGCCATTACAGGGGGCGAAGGAACACTGAAGCTTTCTTT.

The chain links TRBV29-1 to TRBJ2-1, with D perhaps given as TRBD1 or TRBD2 (6 bases each). This CDR3 comprises 13 residues. Per germline, CDR1 SQVTM and CDR2 ANQGSEA. Trimming stripped 4 bases from V and 8 bases from J, with 15 bases between. For the CDR3, the DNA is TGCAGCGTTGTAAGGGGGGCCTCAGATGAGCAGTTCTTC. Its protein is CSVVRGASDEQFF.

In its sample, this clone ranks as large. This chain connects TRBV4-1 to TRBJ2-2; no clear D gene. CDR1 and CDR2 from the germline V gene are MGHRA and YSYEKL. Trimming pared 4 bases from V and 1 base from J, leaving 7 bases between. The CDR3 loop spans 14 amino acids. CDR3 sequence reads: CASSRLWNTGELFF. Here the CDR3 DNA reads TGCGCCAGCAGCCGACTTTGGAACACCGGGGAGCTGTTTTTT.

This clone has a handful of counts. The chain has TRBV6-8 and TRBJ1-1; 9 nucleotides align to TRBD1. V shed 10 bases, J shed 5 bases, and the junction held 17 bases outside the gene matches. There are 16 residues in the CDR3. From germline, CDR1 is MNHGY and CDR2 SAAAGT. CDR3 in DNA: TGTGCCATCAGGGAAGGGACAGGGATCTTAAATACTGAAGCTTTCTTT. Translated, it gives CAIREGTGILNTEAFF.

A single count supports this clone. This chain links TRBV12-5 with TRBJ2-1, with 8 bases identical to TRBD1. Germline CDR1 reads LGHNT; CDR2 reads FRNRAP. This CDR3 contains 14 residues. The J segment lost 10 bases and the V segment lost 4 bases, leaving 9 bases of the junction unmatched. The CDR3 DNA reads as TGTGCTAGTGGTTCACCGGACAGGGACGGGGAGCAGTTCTTC. Translation: CASGSPDRDGEQFF. Looking up the rest from reference TRBV12-5 and TRBJ2-1 gives the full variable domain: DARVTQTPRHKVTEMGQEVTMRCQPILGHNTVFWYRQTMMQGLELLAYFRNRAPLDDSGMPKDRFSAEMPDATLATLKIQPSEPRDSAVYFCASGSPDRDGEQFFGPGTRLTVL.

The chain couples TRBV9 to TRBJ1-6; no definite D call. The V and J ends lost 0 bases and 9 bases respectively, with 16 bases between them. This CDR3 spans 16 amino acids. Germline CDR1 reads SGDLS; CDR2 reads YYNGEE. The DNA for the CDR3 is TGTGCCAGCAGCGTAGAGAGAGAGCCCGTCTTTTCACCCCTCCACTTT. Its protein is CASSVEREPVFSPLHF.

This clone was detected only a few times. This chain links TRBV6-8 with TRBJ1-2; 10 bases map to TRBD1. This CDR3 region has 15 residues. The V gene's germline CDR1 is MNHGY and CDR2 SAAAGT. Unmatched junction bases numbered 8, after V lost 3 bases and J lost 7 bases. The CDR3 region is CASSYSRQGARGYTF. CDR3 bases: TGTGCCAGCAGTTATTCGAGACAGGGGGCGCGTGGCTACACCTTC.

This clone was counted a few times. The V and J genes are TRBV11-3 and TRBJ1-2; 8 bases line up with TRBD1. Germline V lookup: CDR1 SGHNT, CDR2 YENEEA. Trimming removed 5 bases from V and 2 bases from J; junction bases left unmatched: 4. There are 14 residues in the CDR3. The CDR3 loop reads CASSQGQGNYGYTF. CDR3 bases: TGTGCCAGCAGCCAAGGACAGGGCAACTATGGCTACACCTTC.

V usage is TRBV4-1 and J usage is TRBJ2-3, with D maybe TRBD1 (5 bases). Trimming took 5 bases from V and 3 from J, leaving 12 bases between them. CDR1 and CDR2 (germline): MGHRA, YSYEKL. CDR3 size: 14 residues. The CDR3 loop reads CASSGQGSTDTQYF. In DNA, the CDR3 is TGCGCCAGCAGCGGGCAGGGTAGTACAGATACGCAGTATTTT.

The rearrangement joins TRBV29-1 to TRBJ2-2; either TRBD1 or TRBD2 may fit D (5 bases each). Trimming cost V 6 bases and J 6 bases, with 14 bases left between them. The CDR3 has 13 residues. The V gene's germline CDR1 is SQVTM and CDR2 ANQGSEA. The CDR3 loop is CSVVLWGSGELFF. In nucleotides, the CDR3 is TGCAGCGTGGTTCTATGGGGGTCCGGGGAGCTGTTTTTT.

The V and J genes are TRBV18 and TRBJ1-6; no firm D call. Per germline, CDR1 KGHSH and CDR2 LQKENI. V lost 5 bases, J lost 10 bases, and 15 bases lay in between. This CDR3 spans 14 amino acids. CDR3 sequence reads: CASSIDKLLSPLHF. The DNA for the CDR3 is TGTGCCAGCTCAATAGACAAGCTCTTGTCACCCCTCCACTTT.

This clone has only a few counts. The chain recombines TRBV1 with TRBJ2-7; TRBD2 was called by the table and not checked on the DNA. TRBV1 is described as a pseudogene. The CDR3 loop spans 14 amino acids. This CDR3 is CASSQGRGGFEQYF. CDR3 DNA sequence: TGCGCCAGCAGCCAAGGGCGGGGGGGTTTTGAGCAGTACTTC.

In its sample, this clone was seen a few times. J is TRBJ2-7 and V is TRBV6-7, with D perhaps matching TRBD1 (6 bases). TRBV6-7 is treated as an ORF (open reading frame) with a function not yet certain. V lost 4 bases and J lost 3, with 22 bases in between. The length of the CDR3 is 17 residues. The CDR3 DNA reads TGTGCCAGCAGTTCCCTTACCCGGGACAATTCAGGCTACGAGCAGTACTTC. As protein: CASSSLTRDNSGYEQYF.

This clone was seen a handful of times. The rearrangement links TRBV11-3 to TRBJ1-4; 11 nucleotides agree with TRBD1. The J segment lost 8 bases and the V segment lost 3 bases, leaving 5 bases of the junction unmatched. There are 15 residues in the CDR3. Germline CDR1 reads SGHNT; CDR2 reads YENEEA. CDR3 sequence (DNA): TGTGCCAGCAGCTTTTCGGGACAGGGGGGGGAAAAACTGTTTTTT. Protein: CASSFSGQGGEKLFF.

This clone has only a few counts. This chain connects TRBV13 to TRBJ1-2, with 7 bases matching TRBD1. The CDR3 consists of 14 residues. V lost 0 bases and J lost 8; bases outside the gene matches: 6. Germline CDR1 reads PRHDT; CDR2 reads FYEKMQ (reference sequence). The CDR3 sequence: CASSLGTGVIGYTF. The CDR3 nucleotides are TGTGCCAGCAGCTTAGGCACAGGGGTAATAGGCTACACCTTC.

The chain links TRBV6-8 to TRBJ2-2, with D perhaps TRBD1 or TRBD2 (5 bases each). Germline lookup yields CDR1 MNHGY and CDR2 SAAAGT. The V end lost 2 bases, the J end lost 1 base, and 8 bases lay between the germline ends. This CDR3 spans 15 amino acids. CDR3 bases: TGTGCCAGCAGTTACGGGGGTGGGAACACCGGGGAGCTGTTTTTT. Its protein product is CASSYGGGNTGELFF.

The gene calls are TRBV6-8 and TRBJ1-2; the match to TRBD1 covers 7 bases. Trimming cost V 2 bases and J 0 bases; bases outside gene matches: 3. The CDR3 totals 15 residues. The germline V gene has CDR1 MNHGY and CDR2 SAAAGT. The CDR3 bases are TGTGCCAGCAGTTACGGACAGGCCTCTAACTATGGCTACACCTTC. Protein: CASSYGQASNYGYTF.